This TCR beta chain stems from a study of blood T cell repertoires in COVID-19. Study-wide background: Collection of acute and convalescent COVID-19 samples took place in the United States, Italy and Spain. The analysed material was cDNA or gDNA that came from T cells, B-cell-depleted T cells, or PBMCs.

Source study methods: Amplification with reference gene primers provided the estimates of nucleated cell counts. Measured with immunoSEQ multiplex PCR; TCRdb has only the in-frame clones, and not every one. The DNA gave D and trimming, while V, J and clone size come from that table. The sample has some 200,000 clones, more than 70% seen once. Germline V gene lookup returns CDR1 MNHEY and CDR2 SVGAGI. The CDR3 length is 15 residues. The ends were cut back, 5 bases at V and 8 bases at J, with 22 bases in the middle. Individuals aged roughly 18 to 95 years were recruited from 24 US areas. This clonotype was obtained from a woman in her 40s with acute COVID-19. The chain combines TRBV6-5 with TRBJ2-7; weak D call: TRBD1 (5 bases). Sequenced: PBMCs or T cells enriched from blood (not recorded which). CDR3 residues: CASSPTAGQNLQQYF. The CDR3 DNA reads as TGTGCCAGCAGTCCTACGGCAGGGCAGAATCTCCAGCAGTACTTC.